The 9 T cell receptor beta chains in this list originate from one sample, sequenced in a study of blood T cell repertoires in COVID-19. The table came from immunoSEQ multiplex PCR; TCRdb's copy has only in-frame clones and leaves some out. The sample consists of around 240,000 clones, more than 75% of them appearing once. Sequencing used peripheral blood. These receptors were taken from a woman aged 30 to 39 who had recovered from COVID-19.

J is TRBJ2-5 and V is TRBV9; D is uncertain. V was clipped by 4 bases and J by 5 bases, with 18 bases between them. The V gene's germline CDR1 is SGDLS and CDR2 YYNGEE. This CDR3 contains 15 residues. DNA of the CDR3: TGTGCCAGCAGCAGATCAGTCCCCCCCCTCGAGACCCAGTACTTC. Translated, it gives CASSRSVPPLETQYF.

In its sample, this clone was seen a few times. The chain recombines TRBV27 with TRBJ2-1; 8 bases fit TRBD2. Germline CDR1 and CDR2: MNHEY and SMNVEV (reference sequence). The CDR3 has 15 amino acids. J was trimmed by 1 base and V by 3 bases; bases with no gene match: 2. DNA for the CDR3: TGTGCCAGCAGTTTTACGGGGGGGTCCTACAATGAGCAGTTCTTC. This gives the protein CASSFTGGSYNEQFF.

As for this clone: At the DNA level, this CDR3 is encoded by other sequences in the same sample as well. This chain joins TRBV27 and TRBJ2-1; D is perhaps TRBD1 (6 bases). This CDR3 is built from 13 residues. V shed 0 bases and J shed 6 bases, with 6 bases lying between them. The V gene's germline CDR1 is MNHEY and CDR2 SMNVEV (reference sequence). The CDR3 DNA sequence: TGTGCCAGCAGTTTATCCAGGGGCAATGAGCAGTTCTTC. Its translation: CASSLSRGNEQFF.

The genes are TRBV7-6 and TRBJ2-7, with D unresolved. This CDR3 has 12 residues. V was shortened by 1 base and J by 6 bases, with 7 bases between the two germline ends. In germline, CDR1 is SGHVS, CDR2 FNYEAQ. CDR3 bases: TGTGCCAGCAGCTTAGATGAGCTCGAGCAGTACTTC. Translation gives CASSLDELEQYF.

V gene TRBV19 combines with J gene TRBJ2-1; a possible D gene is TRBD2 (5 bases). The CDR3 sequence is 14 residues long. CDR1 and CDR2 from the germline V gene are LNHDA and SQIVND (reference sequence). Trimming shortened V by 3 bases and J by 4 bases, and 10 bases separated the two germline ends. The chain's CDR3 is CASSIGILYNEQFF. For the CDR3, the DNA is TGTGCCAGTAGTATCGGGATCTTATACAATGAGCAGTTCTTC.

The CDR3 DNA reads as TGTGCCAGCAGCCAAGATGTTCCCCGGACTAGCGGGGTCGGGGGGGAGACCCAGTACTTC. It specifies CASSQDVPRTSGVGGETQYF. The chain employs TRBV4-2 and TRBJ2-5; TRBD2 matches at 12 bases. The CDR3 runs 20 residues. V dropped 0 bases and J dropped 5; count of bases not matched to a gene: 16. Germline V gives CDR1 LGHNA, CDR2 YNFKEQ.

The chain links TRBV7-6 to TRBJ2-7; 9 bases fit TRBD1. CDR3 length: 18 residues. The germline V gene encodes CDR1 SGHVS and CDR2 FNYEAQ. After removal of 2 bases from V and 3 bases from J, the junction contained 14 bases not matched to a gene. The CDR3 region is CASSLIDRGTGPYYEQYF. The CDR3 bases are TGTGCCAGCAGCTTAATCGACCGCGGGACAGGGCCTTACTACGAGCAGTACTTC.

The rearrangement links TRBV5-1 to TRBJ1-1; D gene ambiguous. Germline CDR1 and CDR2: SGHRS and YFSETQ. V was pared by 4 bases and J by 5 bases, with 18 bases between. The CDR3 runs to 15 residues. The CDR3, as DNA: TGCGCCAGCAGCCCGCTACCAACCACAGCAACTGAAGCTTTCTTT. Amino acids: CASSPLPTTATEAFF.

This clone has only one observation. This chain connects TRBV27 to TRBJ2-7; D remains ambiguous. In germline, CDR1 is MNHEY, CDR2 SMNVEV (reference sequence). The V and J ends lost 2 bases and 4 bases respectively, with 12 bases between them. The CDR3 loop spans 14 amino acids. The CDR3: CASSLDQRGYEQYF. The CDR3 nucleotides read TGTGCCAGCAGTTTAGACCAGCGTGGATACGAGCAGTACTTC.